This T cell receptor (beta chain) emerged from a study of cytomegalovirus exposure and HLA in healthy donors (dated by TCRdb to the late 2010s). Regarding the study in general: According to an earlier analysis of 587 of the donors, roughly 180 million T cells yielded 120 million or so unique TCR beta sequences and approximately 300 Gb of sequence data. Rather than drawing on any new phenotypic data, the later analysis identified candidate immune exposures from TCR beta sequences and the way those sequences occurred across donors. An earlier analysis of around 580 of the donors used high-throughput TCR beta sequencing to judge whether each TCR beta V gene segment behaved as functional or pseudogenic. HLA typing covered class I and class II loci at four-digit resolution. Donor age, sex, ethnicity and CMV serostatus were collected together with the repertoire data. The T cell repertoires of around 730 subjects were profiled by immunosequencing and related to cytomegalovirus serostatus. The study aimed to test whether cataloging public T cell receptors could reveal signatures of past pathogen exposure. To predict cytomegalovirus infection status, the study brought together high-throughput TCR immunosequencing, statistical association of individual TCRs with disease status, and machine learning. In a later genetic analysis, genome-wide SNP genotypes for about 65% of the 666 donors were used, and that subset was treated as a discovery cohort. A separate validation cohort of approximately 130 different subjects was used in addition to the roughly 700-subject first cohort. A later analysis re-examined previously published TCR beta repertoires from roughly 720 donors and added high-resolution HLA genotyping to investigate patterns of TCR occurrence. Every discovery cohort repertoire had been produced on one sequencing platform. Roughly five DR-DQ haplotypes were handled as single units for association and clustering, since linkage in the cohort was strong. The number of typed donors differed by locus: roughly 629-640 for A, B, C, DRB1 and DQB1; some 500 for DQA1; some 610 for DPA1; and about 450 for DPB1. On average, roughly 200,000 unique TCR beta nucleotide sequences were sequenced per donor among a few hundred genotyped donors of the cohort, with roughly 20% of those sequences being non-productive. Approximately 300 gigabases of sequencing data and 91 million or so unique TCR sequences made up an early release that covered 640 HLA-typed donors. Of the 398 genotyped donors, 81% were placed in the genetic ancestry cluster associated with self-reported Caucasian donors.

Overall results and qualifications from the work: Roughly uniform sequencing depth across donors was assumed in presence/absence analyses, although this assumption may not hold. A further reported finding was that TCR beta sequences accurately predicted the HLA-A and HLA-B alleles for most subjects in the first cohort. Because counts were too low, 15 to 20 rarely observed V segments, including chromosome 9 orphons, were excluded from the earlier analysis of 587 of the donors. An earlier analysis of some 560 of the donors showed that most TCR beta V segments appeared in productive rearrangements either about 90% or about 30% of the time, which broadly matched IMGT annotations. A total of about 150 TCR beta chains were listed by the study as associated with cytomegalovirus. The classifier was reported to diagnose cytomegalovirus status with high specificity and sensitivity in both the original and validation cohorts. A later analysis reported that several top co-occurrence clusters appeared linked to parvovirus B19, influenza, CMV and Epstein-Barr virus. Specific HLA alleles were associated with over 15,000 TCR beta sequences at a false discovery rate of 0.05 in a later analysis. In a later genetic analysis, fewer N-insertions in productive TCRs were reported among donors in an Asian-associated ancestry cluster than the roughly 640-donor mean. The authors suggested that the approach could potentially be extended to other disease states and immunological phenotypes. A later analysis found that TCR association rates varied across HLA loci, with DRB1 alleles showing the most associated TCRs and HLA-C alleles the fewest. CMV serostatus was the only immune exposure information available for the cohort. In a later genetic analysis, a missense DCLRE1C variant was associated with V-gene and J-gene trimming of TCR beta chains, and the association was replicated in an independent cohort. In a later analysis, HLA-associated TCR beta chains showed more clonal expansion and lower generation probabilities than non-associated chains that were equally common. Most CMV-associated TCR beta chains appeared to be HLA-restricted in a later analysis, and the HLA associations seemed to be driven largely by CMV exposure. Linkage disequilibrium might explain the correlated functional status among segregating V segments, but an unknown experimental factor could not be ruled out. Strong co-occurrence of HLA alleles, especially DR and DQ, made assigning TCR associations to individual alleles difficult. Most TCR sequences were observed very rarely across donors, whereas some public TCRs were present in many individuals. A few of the identified cytomegalovirus-associated TCR beta chains were confirmed in vitro to be specific for cytomegalovirus antigens. Some IMGT-functional V segments, including TRBV6-2 and TRBV6-3, could not be distinguished by the 87-base-pair reads and were therefore excluded. This cohort had only TCR beta chains sequenced, and the lack of alpha or paired-chain data limited which features could be detected. The sequencing pipeline was judged likely to have produced a cluster of highly shared sequence variants as a technical artifact. HLA typing was unavailable for some donors at each locus, so association tests used only the typed subset.

Germline trimming: 5 bases from V, 4 bases from J; junction bases outside gene matches: 3. From a lookup of the germline V gene, CDR1 and CDR2 are SGHRS and YFSETQ. The CDR3 runs 14 amino acids, cysteine and phenylalanine included. This entry keeps only the CDR3 DNA: 42 bases, framed from base 1. The cohort consisted of 650 to 850 healthy bone marrow donors. At the time of sampling, all cohort members were nominally healthy, though unrecorded immune exposures were likely present. The donor tested CMV seronegative, placing the donor among the roughly 400 seronegative members of the cohort. A peripheral blood sample was provided by each donor, and peripheral blood mononuclear cells were used for TCR beta sequencing. The Qiagen DNeasy Blood Extraction Kit was used to extract genomic DNA from the blood cell samples. About this clone itself: Its antigen specificity is not known. Base-call qualities are not available, and no considerably larger clone is one nucleotide away.

Library prep was done by the immunoSEQ multiplex PCR assay. A mixture of 60 forward primers for TCR Vbeta segments and 13 reverse primers for TCR Jbeta segments was used in the multiplex PCR. Amplification of the CDR3 region of rearranged TCR beta genes was performed with a multiplex PCR assay on genomic DNA. The Illumina HiSeq System was used to sequence the amplified TCR beta libraries as 87-base-pair reads. The study's own analysis went as follows. In a later analysis, 77 million or so unique TCR beta chains were counted across the roughly 700 repertoires, and roughly 10 million of these chains were shared by at least two donors. To remove PCR and sequencing errors, raw reads were error-corrected and collapsed into unique sequences using a nearest-neighbor algorithm that merged closely related sequences. Alignment of CDR3 sequences to IMGT reference sequences was used to assign V, D and J gene segments. For a sequence to be retained, at least a six-nucleotide match to both a V gene segment and a J gene segment was required. A rearrangement counted as productive if the CDR3 had no stop codons and remained in frame with V and J, and every other rearrangement counted as non-productive. CDR3 was defined by IMGT convention, running from the second conserved V-encoded cysteine to the conserved J-encoded phenylalanine. The earlier analysis of 587 of the donors excluded any sequence lacking an unambiguous match to a single V gene segment. In an earlier analysis of approximately 590 of the donors, V segments were called functional above 56.7% productive rearrangements and were called segregating when the between-donor standard deviation exceeded 5%. To diagnose cytomegalovirus status from the catalog of TCR beta chain sequences, a statistical classification framework was built. In a later analysis, V and J genes were assigned by comparing TCR nucleotide sequences against IMGT/GENE-DB human TR gene sequences. The TCRdist pipeline was used in a later analysis to assign CDR3 sequences and most-parsimonious VDJ recombination scenarios. A later analysis defined each TCR beta chain by its CDR3 amino acid sequence plus V-gene family, and excluded reads lacking a unique V-gene family. A later analysis removed roughly 590 highly shared, low-generation-probability nucleotide sequences to deal with suspected cross-contamination and a sequencing artifact. For each public chain, a later analysis derived a clonal expansion index from normalized ranks of inferred template counts within each repertoire. A later analysis computed generation probabilities with a VDJ recombination model fitted to out-of-frame rearrangements, and checked the results against IGoR. A later analysis scored TCR-TCR, TCR-HLA and TCR-CMV co-occurrence with hypergeometric tests, applying a repertoire-size bias correction to TCR pairs. A later analysis estimated false discovery rates by permuting HLA or CMV assignments 20 times. A later analysis grouped co-occurring TCRs with DBSCAN, adding TCRdist sequence similarity when clustering within HLA-allele-positive subsets. Repertoires with fewer than 30,000 or more than 120,000 public chains were left out of co-occurrence clustering, as were roughly five repertoires with anomalous nucleotide sharing. TCRdb holds this immuneACCESS table with in-frame rearrangements only. Some clones are missing; in checked studies, unresolved V genes explain under half, and the rest has no known cause. That table is the source of V, J and clone size, and D and trimming were worked out from the DNA. Present in this sample are some 190,000 clones, less than 80% of which were seen just once. 1.5% to 2% of the sample is taken by the ten largest.

The sequence links TRBV5-1 to TRBJ1-3, and TRBD1 matches 10 of the central bases. The TCR was taken from a man aged 18-30 years in good health and CMV-seronegative. What was sequenced was PBMCs. CDR3 region: CASSDRGQGNTIYF. The DNA reads TGCGCCAGCAGTGACAGGGGGCAGGGAAACACCATATATTTT.